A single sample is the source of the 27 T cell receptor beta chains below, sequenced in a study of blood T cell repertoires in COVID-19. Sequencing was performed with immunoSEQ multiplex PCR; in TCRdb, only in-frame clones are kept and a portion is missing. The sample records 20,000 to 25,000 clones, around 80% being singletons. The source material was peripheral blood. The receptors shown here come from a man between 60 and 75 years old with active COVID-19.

The CDR3 DNA sequence: TGTGCCTGGAGTGTATCGGGAGGATATCAGCCCCAGCATTTT. This gives the protein CAWSVSGGYQPQHF. The chain is built from TRBV30 and TRBJ1-5; D is ambiguous. V was trimmed by 0 bases and J by 5 bases, leaving 11 bases between them. CDR1 and CDR2 (germline): GTSNPN, SVGIG (reference sequence). The CDR3 contains 14 residues.

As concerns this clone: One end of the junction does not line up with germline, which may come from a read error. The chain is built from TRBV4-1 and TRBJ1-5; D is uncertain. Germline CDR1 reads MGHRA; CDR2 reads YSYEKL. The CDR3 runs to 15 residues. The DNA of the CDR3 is TGCGCCAGCAGCCCTACCCGAAGGAGCAGTCAGCCCCAGCATTTT. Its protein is CASSPTRRSSQPQHF.

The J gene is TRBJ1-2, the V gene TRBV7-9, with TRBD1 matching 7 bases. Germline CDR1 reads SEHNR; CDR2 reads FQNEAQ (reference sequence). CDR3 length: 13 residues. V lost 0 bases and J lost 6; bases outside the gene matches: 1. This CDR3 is CASSLAGQDGYTF. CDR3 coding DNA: TGTGCCAGCAGCTTAGCCGGACAGGATGGCTACACCTTC.

CDR3 protein: CAWSVRQGGYEQYF. The CDR3 coding sequence is TGTGCCTGGAGTGTCAGACAGGGTGGCTACGAGCAGTACTTC. The chain joins TRBV30 to TRBJ2-7; 7 nucleotides align to TRBD1. Looked up from germline, CDR1 is GTSNPN and CDR2 is SVGIG (reference sequence). The J segment lost 3 bases and the V segment lost 0 bases, leaving 5 bases of the junction unmatched. CDR3 size: 14 residues.

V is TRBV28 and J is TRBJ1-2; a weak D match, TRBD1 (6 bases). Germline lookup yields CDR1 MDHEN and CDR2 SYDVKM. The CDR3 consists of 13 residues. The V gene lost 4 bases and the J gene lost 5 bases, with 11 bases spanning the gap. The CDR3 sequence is CASSSGTFYGYTF. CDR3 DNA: TGTGCCAGCAGTTCAGGGACATTTTATGGCTACACCTTC.

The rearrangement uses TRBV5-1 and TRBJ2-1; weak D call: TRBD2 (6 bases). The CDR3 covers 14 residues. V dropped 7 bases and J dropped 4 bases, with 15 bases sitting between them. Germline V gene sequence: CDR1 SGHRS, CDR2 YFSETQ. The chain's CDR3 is CASGVAGKYNEQFF. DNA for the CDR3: TGCGCCAGCGGCGTGGCGGGGAAATACAATGAGCAGTTCTTC.

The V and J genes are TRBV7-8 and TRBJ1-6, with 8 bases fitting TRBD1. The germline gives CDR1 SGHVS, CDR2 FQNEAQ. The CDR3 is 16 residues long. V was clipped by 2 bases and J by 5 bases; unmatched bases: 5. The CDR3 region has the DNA TGTGCCAGCAGCTTAAGGCGGGGACAGGATAATTCACCCCTCCACTTT. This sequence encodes CASSLRRGQDNSPLHF.

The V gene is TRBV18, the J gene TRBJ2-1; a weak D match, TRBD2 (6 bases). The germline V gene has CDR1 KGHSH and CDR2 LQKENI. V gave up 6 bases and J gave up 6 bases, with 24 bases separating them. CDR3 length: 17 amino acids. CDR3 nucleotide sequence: TGTGCCAGCTCCCCCCTATCTGGGACTCGAGTGAGCAATGAGCAGTTCTTC. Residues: CASSPLSGTRVSNEQFF.

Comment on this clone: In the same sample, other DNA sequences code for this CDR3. The CDR3 sequence is CASSKELGRGGYSNQPQHF. Here the CDR3 DNA reads TGTGCCAGCAGCAAGGAGTTAGGGAGGGGGGGTTACAGCAATCAGCCCCAGCATTTT. This sequence joins TRBV21-1 and TRBJ1-5. TRBV21-1 is recorded as a pseudogene. The CDR3 spans 19 residues.

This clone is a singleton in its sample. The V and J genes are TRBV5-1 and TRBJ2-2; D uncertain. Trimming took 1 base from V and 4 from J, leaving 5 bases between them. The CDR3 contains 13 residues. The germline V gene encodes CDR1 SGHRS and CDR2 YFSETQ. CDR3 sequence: CASSLTITGELFF. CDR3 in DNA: TGCGCCAGCAGCTTGACTATCACCGGGGAGCTGTTTTTT.

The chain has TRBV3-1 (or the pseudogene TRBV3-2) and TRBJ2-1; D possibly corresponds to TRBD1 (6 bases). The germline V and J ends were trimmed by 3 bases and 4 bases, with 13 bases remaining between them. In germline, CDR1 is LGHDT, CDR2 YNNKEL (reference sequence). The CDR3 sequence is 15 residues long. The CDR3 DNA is TGTGCCAGCAGCCATTCGGACAGCCAATACAATGAGCAGTTCTTC. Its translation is CASSHSDSQYNEQFF.

DNA for the CDR3: TGTGCCAGCAGCGCGACAGGGAGAGGGGGCTCCTACAATGAGCAGTTCTTC. Residues: CASSATGRGGSYNEQFF. The chain joins TRBV7-3 to TRBJ2-1; 7 positions match TRBD1. CDR3 length equals 17 residues. The germline gives CDR1 SGHTA, CDR2 FQGTGA. V trimming: 5 bases; J trimming: 0 bases; junction bases outside the gene matches: 10.

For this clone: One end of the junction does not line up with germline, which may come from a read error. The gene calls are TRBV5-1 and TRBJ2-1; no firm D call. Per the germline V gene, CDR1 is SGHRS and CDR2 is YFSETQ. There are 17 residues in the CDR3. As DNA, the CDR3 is TGCGCCAGCAGATTGGGGTTTCGGTCTATCTCTTACAATGAGCAGTTCTTC. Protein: CASRLGFRSISYNEQFF. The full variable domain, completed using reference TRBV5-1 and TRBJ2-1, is KAGVTQTPRYLIKTRGQQVTLSCSPISGHRSVSWYQQTPGQGLQFLFEYFSETQRNKGNFPGRFSGRQFSNSRSEMNVSTLELGDSALYLCASRLGFRSISYNEQFFGPGTRLTVL.

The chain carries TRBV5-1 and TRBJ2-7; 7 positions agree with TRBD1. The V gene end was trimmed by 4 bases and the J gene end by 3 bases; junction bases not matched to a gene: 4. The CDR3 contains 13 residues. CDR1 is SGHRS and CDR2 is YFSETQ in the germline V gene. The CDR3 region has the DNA TGCGCCAGCAGCCTGGGACAGTTCTACGAGCAGTACTTC. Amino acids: CASSLGQFYEQYF.

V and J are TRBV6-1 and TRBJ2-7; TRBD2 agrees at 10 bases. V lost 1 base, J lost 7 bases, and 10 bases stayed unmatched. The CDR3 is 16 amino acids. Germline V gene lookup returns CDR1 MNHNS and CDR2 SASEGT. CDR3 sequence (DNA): TGTGCCAGCAGTGAAGTGGAGGCCCAGCGGGGGGGGGAGCAGTACTTC. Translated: CASSEVEAQRGGEQYF.

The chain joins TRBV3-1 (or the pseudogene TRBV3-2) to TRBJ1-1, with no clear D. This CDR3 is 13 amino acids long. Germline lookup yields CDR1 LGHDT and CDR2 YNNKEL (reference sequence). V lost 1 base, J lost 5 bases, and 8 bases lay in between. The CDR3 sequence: CASSQGLGTEAFF. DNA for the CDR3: TGTGCCAGCAGCCAAGGGCTCGGGACTGAAGCTTTCTTT.

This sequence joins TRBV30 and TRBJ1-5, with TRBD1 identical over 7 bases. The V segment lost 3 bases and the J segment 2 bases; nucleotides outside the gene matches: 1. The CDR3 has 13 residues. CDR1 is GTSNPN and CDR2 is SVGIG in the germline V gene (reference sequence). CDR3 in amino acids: CAWSGTGNQPQHF. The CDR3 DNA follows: TGTGCCTGGAGCGGGACAGGCAATCAGCCCCAGCATTTT.

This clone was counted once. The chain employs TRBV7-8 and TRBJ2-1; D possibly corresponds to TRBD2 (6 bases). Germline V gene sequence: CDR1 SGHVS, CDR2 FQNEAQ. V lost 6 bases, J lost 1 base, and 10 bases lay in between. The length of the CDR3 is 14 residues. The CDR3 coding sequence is TGTGCCAGCAGAACCGGGACTTCCTACAATGAGCAGTTCTTC. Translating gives CASRTGTSYNEQFF.

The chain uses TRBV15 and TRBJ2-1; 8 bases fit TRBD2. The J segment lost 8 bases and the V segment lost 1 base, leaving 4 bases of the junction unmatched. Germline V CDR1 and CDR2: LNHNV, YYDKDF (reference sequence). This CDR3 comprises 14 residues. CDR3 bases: TGTGCCACCAGCAGAGGAATCGGGAGGGATGAGCAGTTCTTC. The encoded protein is CATSRGIGRDEQFF.

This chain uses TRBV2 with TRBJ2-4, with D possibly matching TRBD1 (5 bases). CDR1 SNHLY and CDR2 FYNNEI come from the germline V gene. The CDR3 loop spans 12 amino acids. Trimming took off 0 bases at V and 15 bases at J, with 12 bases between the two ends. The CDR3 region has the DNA TGTGCCAGCAGTGAAGCGCAGGGCAGGCCGTACTTC. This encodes CASSEAQGRPYF.

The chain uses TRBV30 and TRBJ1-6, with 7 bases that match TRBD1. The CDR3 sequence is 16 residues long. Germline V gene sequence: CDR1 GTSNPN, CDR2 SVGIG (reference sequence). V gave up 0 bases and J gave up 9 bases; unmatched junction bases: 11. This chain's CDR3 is CAWSVGAGAGGSPLHF. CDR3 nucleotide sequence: TGTGCCTGGAGTGTAGGGGCTGGGGCAGGGGGTTCACCCCTCCACTTT.

Here the CDR3 DNA reads TGTGCCAGCAGCGAAAGCCGCCCGGGTAAGAACACTGAAGCTTTCTTT. Translating it yields CASSESRPGKNTEAFF. The chain employs TRBV2 and TRBJ1-1, with D hard to call. V was trimmed by 6 bases and J by 1 base, leaving 18 bases between them. CDR3 size: 16 residues. Germline lookup yields CDR1 SNHLY and CDR2 FYNNEI.

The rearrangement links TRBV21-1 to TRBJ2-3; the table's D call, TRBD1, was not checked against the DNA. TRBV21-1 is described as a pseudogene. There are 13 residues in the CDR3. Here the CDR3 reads CAGLEQGASTQYF. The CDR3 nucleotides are TGTGCCGGACTGGAACAGGGGGCGAGTACGCAGTATTTT.

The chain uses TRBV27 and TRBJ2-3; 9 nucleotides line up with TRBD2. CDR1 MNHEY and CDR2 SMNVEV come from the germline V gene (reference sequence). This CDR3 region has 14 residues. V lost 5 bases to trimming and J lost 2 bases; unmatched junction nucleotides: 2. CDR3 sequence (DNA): TGTGCCAGCAGTCTAGCGGGATACACAGATACGCAGTATTTT. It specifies CASSLAGYTDTQYF.

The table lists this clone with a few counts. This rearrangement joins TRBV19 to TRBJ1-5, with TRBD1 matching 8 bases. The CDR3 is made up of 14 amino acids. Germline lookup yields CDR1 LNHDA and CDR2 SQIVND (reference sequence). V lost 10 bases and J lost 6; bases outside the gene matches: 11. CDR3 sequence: CATNKGQGGQPQHF. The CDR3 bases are TGTGCCACCAATAAAGGACAGGGAGGTCAGCCCCAGCATTTT. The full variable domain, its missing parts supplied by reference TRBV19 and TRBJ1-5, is DGGITQSPKYLFRKEGQNVTLSCEQNLNHDAMYWYRQDPGQGLRLIYYSQIVNDFQKGDIAEGYSVSREKKESFPLTVTSAQKNPTAFYLCATNKGQGGQPQHFGDGTRLSIL.

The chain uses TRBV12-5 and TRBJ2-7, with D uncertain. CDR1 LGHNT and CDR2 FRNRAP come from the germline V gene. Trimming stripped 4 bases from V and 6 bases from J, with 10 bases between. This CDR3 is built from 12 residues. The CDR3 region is CASGSSNREQYF. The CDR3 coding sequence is TGTGCTAGTGGTTCCTCTAATCGCGAGCAGTACTTC.

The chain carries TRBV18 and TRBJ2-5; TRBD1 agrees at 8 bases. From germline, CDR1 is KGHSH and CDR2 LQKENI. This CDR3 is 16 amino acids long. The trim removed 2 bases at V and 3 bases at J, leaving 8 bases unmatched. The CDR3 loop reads CASSPMVPTGEETQYF. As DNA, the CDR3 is TGTGCCAGCTCACCAATGGTACCGACAGGGGAAGAGACCCAGTACTTC.